This passage covers 16 T cell receptor beta chains from one sample sequenced in a study of blood T cell repertoires in COVID-19 (dated by TCRdb to the early 2020s). The library was obtained by the immunoSEQ multiplex PCR assay. The immuneACCESS repertoire file appears here via TCRdb, limited to in-frame rearrangements. These files lack a portion of the clones; in checked studies, under half of the deficit traces to unresolved V genes, and the cause of the others is not known. A total of 290,000 or so clones appear in this sample, 85% to 90% of them only once. The ten largest make up over 1% of the sample. Sequencing input: peripheral blood. The receptor source for this set is a man in his 70s with acute or convalescent COVID-19.

The V call is TRBV28, the J call TRBJ1-2; D may be TRBD1 (6 bases). Trimming pared 6 bases from V and 7 bases from J, leaving 18 bases between. This CDR3 comprises 14 residues. Germline values: CDR1 MDHEN, CDR2 SYDVKM. In DNA, the CDR3 is TGTGCCAGCAGCGTGACCGGGGGGGGCTCTGGCTACACCTTC. Protein product: CASSVTGGGSGYTF.

This clone showed up just once. V and J are TRBV5-5 and TRBJ1-2; TRBD1 is a possible D gene (5 bases). CDR3 length equals 13 residues. Trimming left V 5 bases short and J 6 bases short, with 14 bases between. Germline V lookup: CDR1 SGHKS, CDR2 YYEKEE (reference sequence). This CDR3 reads CASSTRTGDGYTF. DNA of the CDR3: TGTGCCAGCAGTACAAGGACGGGGGATGGCTACACCTTC.

The rearrangement uses TRBV7-2 and TRBJ1-5; D may be TRBD1 (5 bases). Germline loops: CDR1 SGHTA, CDR2 FQGNSA. This CDR3 spans 15 amino acids. Trimming left V 5 bases short and J 0 bases short, with 11 bases between. The CDR3 here is CASSGGTYSNQPQHF. CDR3 DNA sequence: TGTGCCAGCAGCGGGGGGACGTATAGCAATCAGCCCCAGCATTTT. Full variable domain (remainder filled in from reference TRBV7-2 and TRBJ1-5): GAGVSQSPSNKVTEKGKDVELRCDPISGHTALYWYRQSLGQGLEFLIYFQGNSAPDKSGLPSDRFSAERTGGSVSTLTIQRTQQEDSAVYLCASSGGTYSNQPQHFGDGTRLSIL.

V is TRBV18 and J is TRBJ2-1, with 10 bases fitting TRBD2. With 0 bases clipped from V and 4 bases from J, the junction kept 9 bases outside the gene matches. This CDR3 has 18 amino acids. CDR1 is KGHSH and CDR2 is LQKENI in the germline V gene. The CDR3 protein is CASSPPGTSVILYNEQFF. The CDR3 coding sequence is TGTGCCAGCTCACCACCGGGGACTAGCGTTATTCTTTACAATGAGCAGTTCTTC.

This clone was detected many times. This sequence joins TRBV19 and TRBJ2-2; 10 bases map to TRBD2. Germline loops: CDR1 LNHDA, CDR2 SQIVND (reference sequence). V dropped 1 base and J dropped 4; count of bases not matched to a gene: 9. This CDR3 comprises 18 residues. In nucleotides, the CDR3 is TGTGCCAGTAGTATAGTTGCCAGCGGGGGGGCCCGCACCGGGGAGCTGTTTTTT. Its translation is CASSIVASGGARTGELFF. The complete variable domain, with remaining parts taken from reference TRBV19 and TRBJ2-2, reads DGGITQSPKYLFRKEGQNVTLSCEQNLNHDAMYWYRQDPGQGLRLIYYSQIVNDFQKGDIAEGYSVSREKKESFPLTVTSAQKNPTAFYLCASSIVASGGARTGELFFGEGSRLTVL.

This clone was counted only a few times. The J gene is TRBJ2-7, the V gene TRBV5-1; unclear D gene. Germline assignment: CDR1 SGHRS and CDR2 YFSETQ. CDR3 size: 16 residues. Deletions cut 0 bases from V and 3 bases from J, with 16 bases between. The CDR3 nucleotides are TGCGCCAGCAGCTTGGAGACACCGAGAAACTTCTACGAGCAGTACTTC. Translation gives CASSLETPRNFYEQYF.

The gene calls are TRBV18 and TRBJ2-7; TRBD2 matches 9 bases. V lost 7 bases, J lost 7 bases, and 11 bases stayed unmatched. The CDR3 is 14 residues long. The germline CDR1 and CDR2 sequences are KGHSH and LQKENI. The CDR3 spells CASYRGSGSSEQYF. The CDR3 DNA is TGTGCCAGCTATCGTGGTAGCGGGAGTTCTGAGCAGTACTTC.

The CDR3 sequence is CASSVGAAQETQYF. CDR3 bases: TGTGCCAGCAGCGTAGGGGCTGCCCAAGAGACCCAGTACTTC. The rearrangement links TRBV9 to TRBJ2-5; D remains unclear. The CDR3 has 14 amino acids. Trimming shortened V by 0 bases and J by 1 base, and 7 bases separated the two germline ends. Looked up from germline, CDR1 is SGDLS and CDR2 is YYNGEE.

The genes are TRBV20-1 and TRBJ2-1; 7 bases map to TRBD2. V lost 3 bases, J lost 7 bases, and 6 bases stayed unmatched. The CDR3 loop spans 13 amino acids. Germline V CDR1 and CDR2: DFQATT, SNEGSKA (reference sequence). The CDR3 bases are TGCAGTGCTAGTGGCGGGAGCTATAATGAGCAGTTCTTC. As protein: CSASGGSYNEQFF.

The chain carries TRBV2 and TRBJ1-6; D call uncertain. The V gene lost 3 bases and the J gene lost 8 bases, with 5 bases spanning the gap. The CDR3 is made up of 12 amino acids. Germline-derived CDR1 and CDR2 are SNHLY and FYNNEI. The CDR3: CASSDPDSPLHF. In DNA, the CDR3 is TGTGCCAGCAGTGACCCTGATTCACCCCTCCACTTT.

This rearrangement joins TRBV15 to TRBJ2-3; a weak D match, TRBD1 (6 bases). Germline CDR1 and CDR2: LNHNV and YYDKDF (reference sequence). Trimming removed 4 bases from V and 4 bases from J, with 12 bases in between. There are 14 residues in the CDR3. CDR3 nucleotide sequence: TGTGCCACCAGCAAAGGGGGAACTGCAGATACGCAGTATTTT. Translated: CATSKGGTADTQYF.

This rearrangement joins TRBV6-2 or TRBV6-3 to TRBJ1-4, with 8 bases aligning to TRBD1. Unmatched junction bases numbered 10, after V lost 1 base and J lost 12 bases. The CDR3 has 15 amino acids. Germline CDR1 is MNHEY and CDR2 is SVGEGT. For the CDR3, the DNA is TGTGCCAGCAGTTACTTTTGGACAGGGTCGGCGGAACTGTTTTTT. Translated: CASSYFWTGSAELFF.

The DNA for the CDR3 is TGTGCCAGCAGCCAGGGGCGGGGCGTGGGGCCCCAGCATTTT. Translating gives CASSQGRGVGPQHF. This chain joins TRBV3-1 (or the pseudogene TRBV3-2) and TRBJ1-5, with D tentatively TRBD1 (5 bases). The CDR3 length is 14 residues. The V gene's germline CDR1 is LGHDT and CDR2 YNNKEL (reference sequence). V lost 3 bases and J 9 bases, leaving 15 bases between the germline ends.

The V and J genes are TRBV28 and TRBJ1-4, with 8 bases fitting TRBD1. Germline V gene data show CDR1 as MDHEN and CDR2 as SYDVKM. V lost 3 bases to trimming and J lost 5 bases; unmatched junction nucleotides: 11. The CDR3 runs to 17 residues. CDR3 sequence reads: CASSLGRSGGVNEKLFF. The CDR3 DNA sequence: TGTGCCAGCAGTTTGGGCCGTTCAGGGGGCGTGAATGAAAAACTGTTTTTT.

DNA of the CDR3: TGTGCCAGCAGACCGGAGCTAGCGACGGCCTACAATGAGCAGTTCTTC. Protein product: CASRPELATAYNEQFF. J is TRBJ2-1 and V is TRBV28; D might be TRBD2 (6 bases). From germline, CDR1 is MDHEN and CDR2 SYDVKM. This CDR3 comprises 16 residues. The V end lost 6 bases, the J end lost 2 bases, and 17 bases lay between the germline ends.

This clone was recorded once. V and J are TRBV29-1 and TRBJ2-7, with a possible D match to TRBD1 (5 bases). From germline, CDR1 is SQVTM and CDR2 ANQGSEA. This CDR3 has 13 amino acids. The germline V and J ends were trimmed by 4 bases and 5 bases, with 15 bases remaining between them. The CDR3 loop reads CSVARGSLDEQYF. The DNA for the CDR3 is TGCAGCGTTGCTAGGGGTTCCCTAGACGAGCAGTACTTC.